One sample yielded the 6 T cell receptor beta chains listed below, sequenced in a study of OX40 agonist ivuxolimab in advanced cancers. Profiling relied on immunoSEQ multiplex PCR, and the TCRdb table lists in-frame clones only, not all of them. This table has around 70,000 clones, about four fifths appearing once. The starting material was CD4+ or CD8+ T cells sorted from blood, obtained in a trial of the OX40 agonist ivuxolimab. These receptors all stem from an adult with an advanced solid tumor such as melanoma, head and neck, liver or kidney cancer.

The gene calls are TRBV29-1 and TRBJ1-2; D not resolved. Germline assignment: CDR1 SQVTM and CDR2 ANQGSEA. The CDR3 runs 12 residues. The ends were cut back, 5 bases at V and 7 bases at J, with 14 bases in the middle. The CDR3 DNA sequence: TGCAGCGTTTTGTGGATCGGAAGTGGCTACACCTTC. Its translation: CSVLWIGSGYTF. The whole variable domain, filled in from reference TRBV29-1 and TRBJ1-2, reads SAVISQKPSRDICQRGTSLTIQCQVDSQVTMMFWYRQQPGQSLTLIATANQGSEATYESGFVIDKFPISRPNLTFSTLTVSNMSPEDSSIYLCSVLWIGSGYTFGSGTRLTVV.

V is TRBV5-4 and J is TRBJ1-1; D gene uncertain. V dropped 0 bases and J dropped 1 base, with 4 bases sitting between them. In germline, CDR1 is SGHNT, CDR2 YYREEE (reference sequence). The CDR3 has 13 residues. CDR3 bases: TGTGCCAGCAGCTTGGTATGGAACACTGAAGCTTTCTTT. Residues: CASSLVWNTEAFF.

The chain recombines TRBV10-3 with TRBJ1-3; TRBD1 is a possible D gene (5 bases). Germline loops: CDR1 ENHRY, CDR2 SYGVKD. CDR3 size: 12 residues. The V end lost 10 bases, the J end lost 8 bases, and 15 bases lay between the germline ends. The DNA of the CDR3 is TGTGCCACAGGGATACTGGGAGACACCATATATTTT. Protein product: CATGILGDTIYF.

This chain links TRBV5-1 with TRBJ2-2, with D possibly TRBD2 on 6 matching bases. The CDR3 contains 15 residues. Germline assignment: CDR1 SGHRS and CDR2 YFSETQ. Trimming took 2 bases from V and 4 from J, leaving 12 bases between them. The CDR3: CASSFTGEGTGELFF. CDR3 DNA sequence: TGCGCCAGCAGCTTTACGGGGGAAGGCACCGGGGAGCTGTTTTTT.

The CDR3 DNA reads as TGTGCCAGCAGCTTAGGGCTGGAGAACTCCTACGAGCAGTACTTC. Translation gives CASSLGLENSYEQYF. The V gene is TRBV11-2, the J gene TRBJ2-7, with D unclear. The germline V and J ends were trimmed by 1 base and 0 bases, with 10 bases remaining between them. The CDR3 is 15 residues long. Germline V gene sequence: CDR1 SGHAT, CDR2 FQNNGV.

In its sample, this clone was seen once. This chain connects TRBV1 to TRBJ2-3; the D segment call TRBD2 is taken from the table without a DNA check. TRBV1 is assigned pseudogene status. The CDR3 is 18 amino acids. The CDR3 sequence is CTSSQENSSGRKSDTQYF. The CDR3 DNA reads TGCACCAGCAGCCAAGAGAATTCTAGCGGGAGAAAATCAGATACGCAGTATTTT.